Listed here is a single TCR beta chain. Its target is not known. From germline, CDR1 is LNHDA and CDR2 SQIVND (reference sequence). V lost 6 bases and J lost 1; bases outside the gene matches: 8. The CDR3 has 15 residues. In the PCR, 60 Vbeta and 13 Jbeta primers were used. Generated by immunoSEQ multiplex PCR, the TCRdb table keeps only in-frame clones and is missing some. The sample shows about 170,000 clones, roughly 83% of them seen only once. This entry belongs to a study of cytomegalovirus exposure and HLA in healthy donors. Study-level results: In vitro confirmation showed a few CMV-associated chains to be CMV antigen specific.

The V call is TRBV19, the J call TRBJ1-1; 7 bases fit TRBD1. The sequence was obtained from a boy between 2 and 10 years old in good health and CMV-seronegative. The sample taken for sequencing was PBMCs. The CDR3 is CASRVRQGTNTEAFF. The CDR3 DNA sequence: TGTGCCAGTAGAGTCCGACAGGGCACGAACACTGAAGCTTTCTTT.